These 30 T cell receptor beta chains came from one sample sequenced in a study of Graves' ophthalmopathy and Graves' hyperthyroidism. Transcripts of RNA were the source for amplifying TCR beta CDR3 regions. HTBI primers primed a first-round RT-PCR, and a second-round multiplex PCR followed. TCRdb re-called the multiplex PCR reads through MiXCR, storing one row per CDR3 protein. The table records 240,000 or so distinct CDR3 sequences, 40% to 50% of them present only once. Input material: peripheral blood. The origin of the receptors is an adult man with Graves' ophthalmopathy.

A remark on this clonotype: A read error may be the cause here, since a much bigger clone is one base away. V and J are TRBV24-1 and TRBJ1-5, with a possible D match to TRBD1 (5 bases). The ends were cut back, 6 bases at V and 0 bases at J, with 8 bases in the middle. Germline V CDR1 and CDR2: KGHDR, SFDVKD. The CDR3 is made up of 14 amino acids. This CDR3 is CATSTQDSNQPQHF. CDR3 nucleotide sequence: TGTGCCACCAGTACACAGGATAGCAATCAGCCCCAGCATTTT.

This clonotype has just a few counts. The chain carries TRBV7-9 and TRBJ2-7; D possibly corresponds to TRBD2 (5 bases). CDR1 is SEHNR and CDR2 is FQNEAQ in the germline V gene (reference sequence). Trimming took off 4 bases at V and 3 bases at J, with 10 bases between the two ends. CDR3 size: 13 residues. The CDR3 bases are TGTGCCAGCAGCTCGTTCCGGGGCTACGAGCAGTACTTC. Translating gives CASSSFRGYEQYF.

The chain employs TRBV13 and TRBJ1-2; D perhaps matches TRBD1 (6 bases). The V end lost 0 bases, the J end lost 7 bases, and 18 bases lay between the germline ends. Germline V gene lookup returns CDR1 PRHDT and CDR2 FYEKMQ (reference sequence). The CDR3 runs 16 residues. CDR3 region: CASSLGGLAGGSGYTF. The CDR3 bases are TGTGCCAGCAGCTTAGGCGGACTAGCGGGGGGCTCTGGCTACACCTTC. Together with reference TRBV13 and TRBJ1-2, the CDR3 gives the full variable domain: AAGVIQSPRHLIKEKRETATLKCYPIPRHDTVYWYQQGPGQDPQFLISFYEKMQSDKGSIPDRFSAQQFSDYHSELNMSSLELGDSALYFCASSLGGLAGGSGYTFGSGTRLTVV.

The chain employs TRBV20-1 and TRBJ1-1, with 8 bases that match TRBD1. The CDR3 totals 13 residues. The V and J ends lost 5 bases and 0 bases, in that order; junction bases with no gene match: 2. Germline CDR1 is DFQATT and CDR2 is SNEGSKA (reference sequence). The CDR3 DNA follows: TGCAGTGCTTGGACAGGGATGAACACTGAAGCTTTCTTT. Translation gives CSAWTGMNTEAFF.

The chain employs TRBV24-1 and TRBJ2-5, with D tentatively TRBD2 (5 bases). The tail of the sequence fits TRBJ2-7 better, so the J call may be wrong. Germline CDR1 reads KGHDR; CDR2 reads SFDVKD. This CDR3 is built from 15 residues. DNA of the CDR3: TGTGCCACCAGTGACCCGAACTCGGGGACCTACGAGCAGTACTTC. Amino acids: CATSDPNSGTYEQYF.

The genes are TRBV7-3 and TRBJ2-7; D ambiguous. CDR1 SGHTA and CDR2 FQGTGA come from the germline V gene. The CDR3 has 12 amino acids. Trimming shortened V by 4 bases and J by 4 bases, and 8 bases separated the two germline ends. The CDR3 nucleotides are TGTGCCAGCAGCTCGACTGTTTACGAGCAGTACTTC. Protein sequence: CASSSTVYEQYF. Full variable domain (outside the CDR3, taken from reference TRBV7-3 and TRBJ2-7): GAGVSQTPSNKVTEKGKYVELRCDPISGHTALYWYRQSLGQGPEFLIYFQGTGAADDSGLPNDRFFAVRPEGSVSTLKIQRTERGDSAVYLCASSSTVYEQYFGPGTRLTVT.

This chain joins TRBV6-5 and TRBJ1-2; TRBD1 agrees at 9 bases. CDR3 length: 13 residues. V was clipped by 6 bases and J by 7 bases; unmatched bases: 6. CDR1 is MNHEY and CDR2 is SVGAGI in the germline V gene. The CDR3 loop reads CASRHRDRVGYTF. DNA of the CDR3: TGTGCCAGCAGGCACCGGGACAGGGTTGGCTACACCTTC.

The chain links TRBV12-3 or TRBV12-4 to TRBJ2-5; tentatively, D is TRBD2 (6 bases). There are 17 residues in the CDR3. V lost 0 bases, J lost 2 bases, and 16 bases lay in between. Here the CDR3 DNA reads TGTGCCAGCAGTTTAGCGCTGGGGGGAGAGGGGCAAGAGACCCAGTACTTC. It specifies CASSLALGGEGQETQYF.

This clonotype was counted between two and nine times. At one boundary the junction diverges from the germline segment, which might be a read error. This rearrangement joins TRBV4-1 to TRBJ2-5; 12 nucleotides align to TRBD1. CDR1 is MGHRA, CDR2 YSYEKL, per germline. CDR3 length: 16 amino acids. DNA for the CDR3: TGTGCCAGCAGCGAGAGGGACAGGGGGCGCCAAGAGACCCAGTACTTC. Its translation: CASSERDRGRQETQYF.

The chain is built from TRBV20-1 and TRBJ2-7; D perhaps matches TRBD1 (6 bases). The CDR3 totals 12 residues. V lost 6 bases, J lost 0 bases, and 9 bases lay in between. Germline CDR1 is DFQATT and CDR2 is SNEGSKA (reference sequence). The CDR3 loop is CSAHRDSYEQYF. The DNA of the CDR3 is TGCAGTGCCCACAGGGACTCCTACGAGCAGTACTTC.

This chain joins TRBV10-3 and TRBJ2-5; TRBD2 might be the D (6 bases). Trimming removed 4 bases at V and 4 bases at J, with 19 bases between. The CDR3 runs to 16 residues. Germline CDR1 ENHRY, CDR2 SYGVKD. CDR3 nucleotide sequence: TGTGCCATCAGTGCCTTTAGCGGCCCCTTGGGAGAGACCCAGTACTTC. Its protein is CAISAFSGPLGETQYF.

This sequence joins TRBV28 and TRBJ2-7, with 9 bases fitting TRBD1. Germline CDR1 MDHEN, CDR2 SYDVKM. V lost 5 bases and J lost 4; bases outside the gene matches: 9. The CDR3 runs 15 residues. The CDR3 is CASSDLTGTGYEQYF. The CDR3 coding sequence is TGTGCCAGCAGTGACCTAACCGGGACAGGGTACGAGCAGTACTTC.

The chain joins TRBV7-9 to TRBJ2-7; possibly TRBD1 or TRBD2 for D (6 bases each). Per the germline V gene, CDR1 is SEHNR and CDR2 is FQNEAQ (reference sequence). CDR3 length: 15 residues. The V end lost 1 base, the J end lost 7 bases, and 17 bases lay between the germline ends. CDR3: CASSLVGGRGGEQYF. CDR3 DNA sequence: TGTGCCAGCAGCTTAGTTGGGGGGCGCGGCGGGGAGCAGTACTTC.

This clonotype showed up just a few times. This rearrangement joins TRBV7-2 to TRBJ2-2; the D is unclear. V was shortened by 5 bases and J by 5 bases, with 9 bases between the two germline ends. The germline gives CDR1 SGHTA, CDR2 FQGNSA. The CDR3 consists of 13 residues. The CDR3 loop is CASSPRNTGELFF. DNA for the CDR3: TGTGCCAGCAGCCCTCGTAATACCGGGGAGCTGTTTTTT. The complete variable domain, with remaining parts taken from reference TRBV7-2 and TRBJ2-2, reads GAGVSQSPSNKVTEKGKDVELRCDPISGHTALYWYRQSLGQGLEFLIYFQGNSAPDKSGLPSDRFSAERTGGSVSTLTIQRTQQEDSAVYLCASSPRNTGELFFGEGSRLTVL.

The chain links TRBV6-2 or TRBV6-3 to TRBJ1-1; D is undetermined. Germline CDR1 and CDR2: MNHEY and SVGEGT. Trimming cost V 0 bases and J 3 bases, with 8 bases left between them. CDR3 length: 14 amino acids. The CDR3 loop reads CASSYSPQYTEAFF. The CDR3 DNA sequence: TGTGCCAGCAGTTACTCCCCCCAGTACACTGAAGCTTTCTTT.

This clonotype was detected a few times. The chain has TRBV19 and TRBJ1-2; D remains unclear. The CDR3 contains 15 residues. V was shortened by 7 bases and J by 0 bases, with 15 bases between the two germline ends. Germline V gene lookup returns CDR1 LNHDA and CDR2 SQIVND (reference sequence). CDR3: CASIQAYYSNYGYTF. For the CDR3, the DNA is TGTGCCAGTATCCAGGCCTACTATTCTAACTATGGCTACACCTTC.

Here the CDR3 reads CASSPVGQGRNTEAFF. CDR3 DNA: TGCGCCAGCAGCCCAGTAGGACAGGGAAGGAACACTGAAGCTTTCTTT. The chain uses TRBV5-1 and TRBJ1-1; 8 bases map to TRBD1. V lost 4 bases, J lost 1 base, and 9 bases stayed unmatched. This CDR3 is built from 16 residues. Looked up from germline, CDR1 is SGHRS and CDR2 is YFSETQ.

This clonotype has ten or more counts. Written as DNA, the CDR3 is TGTGCCAGCAGTGTGTTGGGGTCTGTGGAGACCCAGTACTTC. Residues: CASSVLGSVETQYF. The chain uses TRBV2 and TRBJ2-5; D ambiguous. The CDR3 is 14 residues long. CDR1 SNHLY and CDR2 FYNNEI come from the germline V gene. With 4 bases removed from V and 5 bases from J, the gap between germline ends came to 14 bases.

The chain couples TRBV6-2 or TRBV6-3 to TRBJ2-6, with D hard to call. The CDR3 is made up of 18 amino acids. Germline CDR1 reads MNHEY; CDR2 reads SVGEGT. V was clipped by 2 bases and J by 0 bases, with 14 bases between them. The CDR3 here is CASSYPQLTNSGANVLTF. As DNA, the CDR3 is TGTGCCAGCAGTTACCCCCAATTAACGAACTCTGGGGCCAACGTCCTGACTTTC.

The V call is TRBV24-1, the J call TRBJ2-7; 8 nucleotides agree with TRBD2. The end of the DNA fits TRBJ2-5 better, so the J call may be wrong. The CDR3 loop spans 13 amino acids. The germline V gene encodes CDR1 KGHDR and CDR2 SFDVKD. The CDR3 reads CASSRTSRETQYF. CDR3 in DNA: TGTGCCAGCAGCCGGACTAGCAGGGAGACCCAGTACTTC.

This clonotype was recorded at least ten times. The V gene is TRBV29-1, the J gene TRBJ2-7, with D possibly being TRBD2 (5 bases). Looked up from germline, CDR1 is SQVTM and CDR2 is ANQGSEA. Trimming cost V 6 bases and J 5 bases, with 20 bases left between them. The CDR3 runs to 14 residues. CDR3 amino acids: CSVPRGLASNEQYF. CDR3 nucleotide sequence: TGCAGCGTCCCTCGCGGGCTAGCTTCGAACGAGCAGTACTTC.

Comments on this clonotype: Possible read error: a much larger clone is one base away. This likely comes from a read error, as the CDR3 has no conserved phenylalanine or tryptophan at its end. This chain joins TRBV2 and TRBJ1-2; no reliable D call. The CDR3 totals 11 residues. Germline assignment: CDR1 SNHLY and CDR2 FYNNEI. V lost 7 bases and J 5 bases, leaving 8 bases between the germline ends. The CDR3 region is CASMSLYGYTL. CDR3 sequence (DNA): TGTGCCAGCATGAGCCTGTATGGCTACACCCTC.

This clonotype was seen more than once but under ten times. The rearrangement uses TRBV11-3 and TRBJ1-1, with D hard to call. Per germline, CDR1 SGHNT and CDR2 YENEEA. Trimming left V 0 bases short and J 2 bases short, with 7 bases between. The CDR3 has 14 amino acids. CDR3 residues: CASSLDPGNTEAFF. In DNA, the CDR3 is TGTGCCAGCAGCTTAGATCCAGGAAACACTGAAGCTTTCTTT.

This clonotype was detected a few times. This chain uses TRBV9 with TRBJ2-5; 11 bases are shared with TRBD2. CDR3 length: 15 residues. CDR1 and CDR2 from the germline V gene are SGDLS and YYNGEE. V shed 4 bases and J 5 bases; nucleotides not matched to a gene: 7. The CDR3 DNA sequence: TGTGCCAGCAGCCCGATAGCGGGAGGGGGCGAGACCCAGTACTTC. Translated: CASSPIAGGGETQYF.

The chain is built from TRBV6-5 and TRBJ1-2; 7 nucleotides align to TRBD1. The CDR3 runs to 16 residues. The trim removed 2 bases at V and 4 bases at J, leaving 10 bases unmatched. Germline lookup yields CDR1 MNHEY and CDR2 SVGAGI. CDR3 DNA sequence: TGTGCCAGCAGTTACCGAGGGGGCGTATACCCCTATGGCTACACCTTC. Translated: CASSYRGGVYPYGYTF.

This sequence joins TRBV7-9 and TRBJ1-2; 8 bases fit TRBD1. The CDR3 loop spans 13 amino acids. Germline loops: CDR1 SEHNR, CDR2 FQNEAQ (reference sequence). V shed 2 bases and J 8 bases; nucleotides not matched to a gene: 4. The CDR3 DNA is TGTGCCAGCAGCTTACAGGGGGCGATCGGCTACACCTTC. It is translated as CASSLQGAIGYTF.

Of note for this clonotype: A junction boundary mismatches the germline segment, possibly from a read error. This chain uses TRBV7-7 with TRBJ1-5; 7 bases are a match to TRBD1. Germline CDR1 and CDR2: SSHAT and FNYEAQ (reference sequence). This CDR3 region has 17 residues. CDR3 loop: CASSAGTRGGVEQPQHF. The DNA for the CDR3 is TGTGCTAGCAGCGCAGGCACCCGAGGGGGCGTGGAACAGCCCCAGCATTTT.

The V call is TRBV7-2, the J call TRBJ1-1; the D is unclear. CDR1 and CDR2 (germline): SGHTA, FQGNSA. This CDR3 is built from 16 residues. V gave up 6 bases and J gave up 0 bases, with 17 bases separating them. Written as DNA, the CDR3 is TGTGCCAGCAGTTACTCTCAGATAGGCGTGAACACTGAAGCTTTCTTT. As protein: CASSYSQIGVNTEAFF.

This clonotype was seen only a few times. V is TRBV5-4 and J is TRBJ1-1, with 7 bases identical to TRBD1. This CDR3 comprises 14 residues. After removal of 10 bases from V and 3 bases from J, the junction contained 12 bases not matched to a gene. Germline loops: CDR1 SGHNT, CDR2 YYREEE (reference sequence). This CDR3 is CAGYRGSGDTEAFF. DNA for the CDR3: TGTGCCGGTTACAGGGGATCGGGGGACACTGAAGCTTTCTTT.

This sequence joins TRBV6-5 and TRBJ1-4; weak D call: TRBD1 (5 bases). CDR3 length: 13 amino acids. V was shortened by 6 bases and J by 5 bases, with 10 bases between the two germline ends. Per the germline V gene, CDR1 is MNHEY and CDR2 is SVGAGI. The CDR3 nucleotides read TGTGCCAGCAGCGACGGGGGGAATGAAAAACTGTTTTTT. It translates to CASSDGGNEKLFF.